Described below is a single T cell receptor (beta chain) sequence and its context. Its antigen remains unknown. TCRdb independently ran MiXCR on the RT-PCR reads; one entry per CDR3 protein. The profile shows roughly 570,000 distinct CDR3 sequences, roughly 13% of them singletons. The length of the CDR3 is 13 residues. CDR1 is SGHAT, CDR2 FQNNGV, per germline. V was cut by 1 base and J by 9 bases, with 7 bases left in between. The record originates from a study of response to subunit inactivated influenza vaccine. Notes on the study in general: New T cells are recruited in small numbers by each seasonal influenza vaccination, according to the authors' suggestion.

Here the sequenced sample was PBMCs from blood, taken around seven weeks after vaccination. This TCR derives from a man aged 50-59 years who received an inactivated influenza vaccine. The genes are TRBV11-2 and TRBJ1-6; D gene ambiguous. CDR3 loop: CASSLVDTSPLHF. CDR3 DNA: TGTGCCAGCAGCTTAGTAGACACTTCACCCCTCCACTTT.